The 10 T cell receptor beta chains below all came from one sample that was sequenced in a study of CD8 T cells in Susac syndrome. Reverse transcription of roughly 0.5 to 1 ug RNA was performed with random hexamers. TCRdb re-derived calls from the immunoSEQ multiplex PCR reads in MiXCR, one entry per CDR3 protein. The data hold around 170,000 distinct CDR3 sequences, with around 94% observed a single time. Material: CD4+ T cells from PBMCs. The receptors were sampled from a human donor with Susac syndrome.

The chain uses TRBV3-1 and TRBJ1-1, with D tentatively TRBD1 (5 bases). Germline CDR1 reads LGHDT; CDR2 reads YNNKEL (reference sequence). The CDR3 is made up of 13 amino acids. Trimming took 2 bases from V and 8 from J, leaving 12 bases between them. Here the CDR3 DNA reads TGTGCCAGCAGCCAACGGGGAGGGGACGAAGCTTTCTTT. This encodes CASSQRGGDEAFF. Using reference TRBV3-1 and TRBJ1-1 for the parts outside the CDR3, the full variable domain is DTAVSQTPKYLVTQMGNDKSIKCEQNLGHDTMYWYKQDSKKFLKIMFSYNNKELIINETVPNRFSPKSPDKAHLNLHINSLELGDSAVYFCASSQRGGDEAFFGQGTRLTVV.

The DNA of the CDR3 is TGCAGCGTAGATCTTTCGGGGGGATACAATGAGCAGTTCTTC. Amino acids: CSVDLSGGYNEQFF. The chain combines TRBV29-1 with TRBJ2-1, with TRBD2 matching 7 bases. The CDR3 has 14 residues. The V gene's germline CDR1 is SQVTM and CDR2 ANQGSEA. V lost 6 bases, J lost 4 bases, and 9 bases stayed unmatched.

The rearrangement joins TRBV5-4 to TRBJ2-2; 7 nucleotides line up with TRBD2. V was clipped by 6 bases and J by 1 base; unmatched bases: 12. CDR3 size: 17 residues. CDR1 and CDR2 (germline): SGHNT, YYREEE (reference sequence). The DNA for the CDR3 is TGTGCCAGCACCCCCCCCGGGAGGACTGTGAACACCGGGGAGCTGTTTTTT. Residues: CASTPPGRTVNTGELFF.

V is TRBV6-1 and J is TRBJ2-1; 7 bases fit TRBD2. V was pared by 6 bases and J by 7 bases, with 15 bases of the junction left unmatched. Per germline, CDR1 MNHNS and CDR2 SASEGT. The CDR3 has 16 amino acids. CDR3 coding DNA: TGTGCCAGCAGCCCCGCCCGCGGGGGAGGGGATAATGAGCAGTTCTTC. Its protein product is CASSPARGGGDNEQFF.

V is TRBV5-1 and J is TRBJ1-2, with D perhaps matching TRBD1 (5 bases). The V gene lost 0 bases and the J gene lost 11 bases, with 14 bases spanning the gap. The CDR3 length is 13 residues. The germline V gene encodes CDR1 SGHRS and CDR2 YFSETQ. The CDR3 nucleotides are TGCGCCAGCAGCTTGGAGACAGTGGGACTTTACACCTTC. This sequence encodes CASSLETVGLYTF.

The chain joins TRBV21-1 to TRBJ2-7; the table's D gene call, TRBD2, was not cross checked with the DNA. TRBV21-1 is a pseudogene segment. CDR3 length: 19 amino acids. In DNA, the CDR3 is TGTGCCAGCAGCCCGAGACCCCGGTGGGAAGCGGGGGGTCCCTACGAGCAGTACTTC. Translating it yields CASSPRPRWEAGGPYEQYF.

The V call is TRBV9, the J call TRBJ1-3; tentative D call: TRBD1 (5 bases). Trimming pared 0 bases from V and 2 bases from J, leaving 9 bases between. The CDR3 is made up of 15 amino acids. Germline V gene lookup returns CDR1 SGDLS and CDR2 YYNGEE. CDR3 sequence (DNA): TGTGCCAGCAGCGTAGAGGGGAACCCTGGAAACACCATATATTTT. Encoded protein: CASSVEGNPGNTIYF. The full variable domain, its missing parts supplied by reference TRBV9 and TRBJ1-3, is DSGVTQTPKHLITATGQRVTLRCSPRSGDLSVYWYQQSLDQGLQFLIQYYNGEERAKGNILERFSAQQFPDLHSELNLSSLELGDSALYFCASSVEGNPGNTIYFGEGSWLTVV.

V and J are TRBV3-1 and TRBJ1-1; maybe TRBD1 (6 bases). Trimming shortened V by 4 bases and J by 1 base, and 10 bases separated the two germline ends. Germline CDR1 is LGHDT and CDR2 is YNNKEL (reference sequence). The CDR3 covers 14 residues. The CDR3 here is CASSPSGENTEAFF. Here the CDR3 DNA reads TGTGCCAGCAGCCCCTCAGGGGAGAACACTGAAGCTTTCTTT.

V is TRBV10-3 and J is TRBJ2-6; the match to TRBD2 covers 7 bases. In germline, CDR1 is ENHRY, CDR2 SYGVKD. The CDR3 sequence is 17 residues long. Germline trimming cut 11 bases from V and 0 bases from J; bases unmatched to any gene: 13. The CDR3 DNA is TGTGCCTCCAAATTGGGAGGGCCTTACTCTGGGGCCAACGTCCTGACTTTC. This encodes CASKLGGPYSGANVLTF.

This sequence joins TRBV29-1 and TRBJ1-1, with a tentative D call TRBD1 (5 bases). Germline V lookup: CDR1 SQVTM, CDR2 ANQGSEA. CDR3 length equals 10 residues. Trimming stripped 5 bases from V and 10 bases from J, with 11 bases between. The CDR3 reads CSVLGAAAFF. The DNA of the CDR3 is TGCAGCGTTCTAGGGGCGGCAGCTTTCTTT. Supplemented by reference TRBV29-1 and TRBJ1-1, the full variable domain reads SAVISQKPSRDICQRGTSLTIQCQVDSQVTMMFWYRQQPGQSLTLIATANQGSEATYESGFVIDKFPISRPNLTFSTLTVSNMSPEDSSIYLCSVLGAAAFFGQGTRLTVV.